This TCR beta chain was obtained from a study of cytomegalovirus exposure and HLA in healthy donors. General observations from the study: Per a prior analysis, the majority of TCR beta V segments were productive roughly 87% or roughly 30% of the time.

Healthy bone marrow donors formed the donor group. Amplification used 60 Vbeta primers and 13 Jbeta primers. Authors' analysis steps: A later analysis counted 80 million or so unique TCR beta chains, 9.5 million to 12 million shared. Some clones are missing from TCRdb's copy, which holds only in-frame ones; the method was immunoSEQ multiplex PCR. V and J calls and clone size are given by that table; D and trimming were obtained from the DNA. Of 110,000 or so clones detected, about 70% appear once; the ten largest clones hold 2% to 2.5%. CDR1 MGHRA and CDR2 YSYEKL come from the germline V gene. This CDR3 region has 13 residues. V lost 2 bases to trimming and J lost 5 bases, with 9 bases between them. Concerning this clone: As yet, its antigen is unknown.

The chain links TRBV4-1 to TRBJ2-5; maybe TRBD1 (6 bases). This receptor was obtained from a human donor in good health. The material sequenced was PBMCs. CDR3 amino acids: CASSQWGRETQYF. The CDR3 bases are TGCGCCAGCAGCCAATGGGGGCGGGAGACCCAGTACTTC.